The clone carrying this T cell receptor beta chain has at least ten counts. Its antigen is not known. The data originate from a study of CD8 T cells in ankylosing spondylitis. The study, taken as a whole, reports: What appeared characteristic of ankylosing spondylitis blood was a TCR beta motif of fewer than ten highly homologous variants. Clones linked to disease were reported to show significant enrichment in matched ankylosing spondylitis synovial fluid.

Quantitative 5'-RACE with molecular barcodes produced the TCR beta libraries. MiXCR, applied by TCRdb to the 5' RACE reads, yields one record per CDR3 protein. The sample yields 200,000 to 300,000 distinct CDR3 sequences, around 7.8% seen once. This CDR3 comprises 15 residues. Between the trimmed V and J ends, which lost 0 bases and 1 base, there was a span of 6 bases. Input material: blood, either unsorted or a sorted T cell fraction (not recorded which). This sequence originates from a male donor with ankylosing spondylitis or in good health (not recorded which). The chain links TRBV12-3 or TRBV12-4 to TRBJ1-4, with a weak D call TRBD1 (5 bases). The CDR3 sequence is CASSLAGGTNEKLFF. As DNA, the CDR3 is TGTGCCAGCAGTTTAGCGGGGGGAACTAATGAAAAACTGTTTTTT.